One and the same sample provided the 8 T cell receptor beta chains below, sequenced in a study of CD8+CD57+ T cells in acquired aplastic anemia. The TCR beta profiling, which covered VDJ combination and CDR3 sequence, was carried out using genomic DNA as the template. TCRdb re-called the reads through MiXCR, storing one row per CDR3 protein. The table includes approximately 250,000 distinct CDR3 sequences, 65% to 90% detected once. For sequencing, patients were chosen who had shown expansion of CD8+CD57+ cells by flow cytometry. Sequencing was done on a sample of sorted CD4+, CD8+, or CD8+CD57+ T cells (not recorded which) from PBMCs. These receptors originate from a human donor with aplastic anemia.

This chain joins TRBV9 and TRBJ2-1; D is ambiguous. CDR1 and CDR2 from the germline V gene are SGDLS and YYNGEE. V was shortened by 2 bases and J by 0 bases, with 9 bases between the two germline ends. The length of the CDR3 is 15 residues. The CDR3 protein is CASSVPLTSYNEQFF. CDR3 nucleotide sequence: TGTGCCAGCAGCGTGCCCCTGACCTCCTACAATGAGCAGTTCTTC.

About this clonotype: One junction end disagrees with the germline gene, perhaps due to a read error. V and J are TRBV15 and TRBJ1-5; 7 positions agree with TRBD1. Germline V gives CDR1 LNHNV, CDR2 YYDKDF (reference sequence). CDR3 length: 14 amino acids. CDR3 amino acids: CATSGDRDIQPQHF. CDR3 DNA sequence: TGTGCCACCAGTGGAGACAGGGACATCCAGCCCCAGCATTTC.

On this clonotype itself: Since the CDR3 does not end with the conserved phenylalanine or tryptophan, this likely comes from a read error. The limits of the CDR3 on the DNA are not certain, so only TCRdb's listed CDR3 is given. This sequence joins TRBV9 and TRBJ2-3; the DNA was not compared with TRBD1, the D call given in the table. The CDR3 region is 13 residues in length, termini included. Germline V gene sequence: CDR1 SGDLS, CDR2 YYNGEE. CDR3 residues: CASSPSGTGGEYL.

Comments on this clonotype: Sequence at one end of the junction differs from germline and may be a read error. The chain links TRBV7-3 to TRBJ2-5; possible D gene TRBD2, 6 bases. The CDR3 is made up of 14 amino acids. Germline V lookup: CDR1 SGHTA, CDR2 FQGTGA. CDR3 region: CASSLGKSGETHDF. The CDR3 region has the DNA TGCGCCAGCAGCTTGGGGAAGTCGGGAGAGACCCATGACTTC.

This clonotype was recorded at least ten times. The rearrangement joins TRBV7-3 to TRBJ2-7, with 14 nucleotides matching TRBD2. The CDR3 sequence is 16 residues long. The germline CDR1 and CDR2 sequences are SGHTA and FQGTGA. Trimming at V came to 4 bases and at J to 2 bases, leaving 4 bases not matched to a gene. The CDR3 loop is CASSSRTSGRTYEQYV. The CDR3 DNA is TGTGCCAGCAGCTCCCGGACTAGCGGGAGGACCTACGAGCAGTACGTC.

In regard to this clonotype: A junction end diverges from the germline sequence, so it may reflect a read error. The chain is built from TRBV7-8 and TRBJ1-2; D not certain. The CDR3 runs 14 residues. CDR1 is SGHVS, CDR2 FQNEAQ, per germline. Here the CDR3 DNA reads TGTGCCAGCAGCTTAGCGGGAGGTCACCTCACGCAGTCCTTC. Translating gives CASSLAGGHLTQSF.

The chain recombines TRBV7-8 with TRBJ1-5; perhaps TRBD1 as D (5 bases). V dropped 1 base and J dropped 11 bases, with 18 bases sitting between them. Germline CDR1 is SGHVS and CDR2 is FQNEAQ. The length of the CDR3 is 15 residues. Written as DNA, the CDR3 is TGTGCCAGCAGCTTAGGGTCCAGCCGAGGGGAGACCCAGCATTTT. As protein: CASSLGSSRGETQHF.

This clonotype was observed many times. V and J are TRBV19 and TRBJ1-5; the D is unclear. CDR1 is LNHDA and CDR2 is SQIVND in the germline V gene (reference sequence). Trimming left V 4 bases short and J 2 bases short, with 12 bases between. This CDR3 contains 15 residues. The CDR3 sequence: CASSRGFLGNQPQHF. DNA of the CDR3: TGTGCCAGTAGTAGGGGTTTCCTGGGCAATCAGCCCCAGCATTTT.